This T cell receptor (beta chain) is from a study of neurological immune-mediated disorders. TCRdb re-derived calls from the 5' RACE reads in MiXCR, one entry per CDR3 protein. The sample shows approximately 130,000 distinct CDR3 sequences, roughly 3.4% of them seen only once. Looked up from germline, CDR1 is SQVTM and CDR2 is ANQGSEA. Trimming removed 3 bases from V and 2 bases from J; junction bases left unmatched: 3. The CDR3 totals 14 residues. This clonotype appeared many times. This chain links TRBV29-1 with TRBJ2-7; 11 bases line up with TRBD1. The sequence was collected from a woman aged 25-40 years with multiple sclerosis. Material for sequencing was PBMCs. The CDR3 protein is CSVDPGQGAYEQYF. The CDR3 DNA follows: TGCAGCGTTGACCCGGGACAGGGGGCCTACGAGCAGTACTTC.